Detailed here is one TCR beta chain. Which antigen it targets is not known. There are no base qualities to consult, and no much larger clone falls within one base. These data originate in a study of blood T cell repertoires in COVID-19 (dated by TCRdb to the early 2020s). In the study overall: Collaborator samples came from the United States, Italy and Spain and covered acute and convalescent phases of COVID-19. The prospective study material was composed of cDNA or gDNA derived from T cells, B-cell-depleted T cells, or PBMCs. Deeply sampled blood TCRbeta repertoires from subjects exposed to, actively infected with, or recovered from COVID-19 were included in the dataset. The samples were drawn from the first 160 participants of the ongoing ImmuneRACE study and from 950 to 1,500 subjects provided by 6 global collaborators. A de-identified subject ID, COVID-19 status, age in years and sex were almost always included in the sample metadata. Where HLA class I and class II types were available, the types were taken from metadata supplied by the sample provider, not from assay-based typing. The repertoires were released in a freely available public database intended as a resource for research on the immune response to SARS-CoV-2.

The immunoSEQ Assay, a bias-controlled multiplex PCR, was used to amplify TCRbeta CDR3 regions from genomic DNA. The source study handled its data this way. The number of nucleated cells in each sample was estimated from the amplification of reference gene primers within the assay. Sequence reads were collapsed and filtered to measure the absolute abundance of every unique TCRbeta CDR3 rearrangement. For each sample, productive Simpson clonality was calculated by taking the square root of Simpson's diversity index across productive rearrangements. Held by TCRdb, this immuneACCESS table contains in-frame sequences only and omits some clones. Under half of the omission traces to an unresolved V gene where checked; the cause of the rest is unknown. V and J calls plus clone size are reproduced from that table; the DNA served to infer D and trimming. For this sample the table gives about 240,000 clones, of which roughly 85% were detected only once. Jointly, the top ten make up less than 6.5% of the sample.

One collaborating source in Seattle enrolled patients while the patients were actively infected and followed the patients over time throughout the course of disease. The collaborating institutions used their own protocols to collect whole blood in K2EDTA tubes. For TCRbeta analysis, collaborator samples were shipped as frozen whole blood, as isolated PBMCs, or as DNA extracted from either sample type. From the germline V gene, CDR1 is SGHRS and CDR2 is YFSETQ. V gives up 4 bases and J gives up 0 bases, and the segment between their germline ends measures 11 bases. The CDR3 runs 14 amino acids, cysteine and phenylalanine included. The kept DNA is CDR3 alone, 42 bases in frame from the first base. Beyond this particular receptor, the publication reports: The quantity of clinical and demographic metadata differed by source and by participant and was supplied without curation.

The receptor was isolated from a man aged 50 or older with COVID-19, enrolled during active disease. Recombination joined TRBV5-1 with TRBJ2-7; a weak D assignment points to TRBD1 (6 bases agree). Material for sequencing was peripheral blood. The DNA is as follows: TGCGCCAGCAGCGAGGGGGATAGCTCCTACGAGCAGTACTTC. Translated, it reads CASSEGDSSYEQYF.